Sequencing of this TCR beta chain was carried out in a study of blood T cell repertoires in COVID-19. At the level of the study: COVID-19 samples from acute and convalescent phases originated in the United States, Italy and Spain. From T cells, B-cell-depleted T cells, or PBMCs came the material, which was cDNA or gDNA.

The CDR3 contains 15 residues. CDR1 and CDR2 (germline): KGHSH, LQKENI. The germline V and J ends were trimmed by 5 bases and 4 bases, with 18 bases remaining between them. This clone was detected only once. Source study methods: Amplified reference gene primers provided the basis for estimating nucleated cell counts. The method was immunoSEQ multiplex PCR; TCRdb's version includes in-frame clones alone and lacks a portion of them. V, J and clone size are taken as reported in that table, and D and trimming were inferred from the DNA itself. Found here are around 170,000 clones, roughly nine tenths of them singletons; the top ten hold 4%.

The sample consisted of peripheral blood. J is TRBJ2-7 and V is TRBV18; the D gene is possibly TRBD1 (5 bases). The clonotype originates from a woman aged 70-85 years with acute or convalescent COVID-19. The CDR3 here is CASSAFVGANYEQYF. The CDR3 coding sequence is TGTGCCAGCTCAGCCTTCGTTGGGGCGAATTACGAGCAGTACTTC.